The next 30 T cell receptor beta chains were all read from a single sample in a study of Graves' ophthalmopathy and Graves' hyperthyroidism. Amplifying from RNA transcripts, the study obtained TCR beta CDR3 regions. RT-PCR in the first round used HTBI primers; a second-round multiplex PCR followed. TCRdb called the multiplex PCR reads again in MiXCR, with one record for every CDR3 protein. The sample yields 240,000 or so distinct CDR3 sequences, around 45% seen once. Material for sequencing was peripheral blood. The receptors stem from an adult man with Graves' ophthalmopathy.

This clonotype was seen at least ten times. The DNA for the CDR3 is TGTGCCAGCAGTGGGTCGCGGCACCATAACACTGAAGCTTTCTTT. Translating gives CASSGSRHHNTEAFF. J is TRBJ1-1 and V is TRBV25-1; no clear D. V was cut by 4 bases and J by 2 bases, with 14 bases left in between. Germline CDR1 reads MGHDK; CDR2 reads SYGVNS. The CDR3 is made up of 15 amino acids.

This clonotype has a count of ten or more. V gene TRBV5-8 combines with J gene TRBJ1-2, with D possibly TRBD1 on 6 matching bases. The CDR3 extends over 13 amino acids. Trimming removed 5 bases at V and 8 bases at J, with 16 bases between. In germline, CDR1 is SGHTS, CDR2 YDEGEE. In nucleotides, the CDR3 is TGTGCCAGCAGTTTGACGGGGGCGCAGGGCTACACCTTC. Translation gives CASSLTGAQGYTF.

The chain has TRBV7-6 and TRBJ2-2; D might be TRBD1 (8 bases). This CDR3 comprises 19 residues. Germline CDR1 reads SGHVS; CDR2 reads FNYEAQ. The germline V and J ends were trimmed by 5 bases and 1 base, with 23 bases remaining between them. As DNA, the CDR3 is TGTGCCAGCAGCGCCGGGACAGGACTAGTCGGAATGAACACCGGGGAGCTGTTTTTT. It encodes CASSAGTGLVGMNTGELFF.

The table lists this clonotype with many counts. The gene calls are TRBV7-8 and TRBJ1-2, with a tentative D call TRBD1 (6 bases). CDR3 length: 13 amino acids. The germline CDR1 and CDR2 sequences are SGHVS and FQNEAQ. The ends were cut back, 1 base at V and 6 bases at J, with 9 bases in the middle. The CDR3 protein is CASSLGGQNGYTF. CDR3 nucleotide sequence: TGTGCCAGCAGCTTAGGGGGGCAGAATGGCTACACCTTC. Using reference TRBV7-8 and TRBJ1-2 for the parts outside the CDR3, the full variable domain is GAGVSQSPRYKVAKRGQDVALRCDPISGHVSLFWYQQALGQGPEFLTYFQNEAQLDKSGLPSDRFFAERPEGSVSTLKIQRTQQEDSAVYLCASSLGGQNGYTFGSGTRLTVV.

A note on this clonotype: A junction end diverges from the germline sequence, so it may reflect a read error. The chain recombines TRBV5-1 with TRBJ1-1, with unresolved D. The CDR3 sequence is 15 residues long. Germline V lookup: CDR1 SGHRS, CDR2 YFSETQ. CDR3: CASGLVGSPSGEAFF. CDR3 DNA: TGCGCCAGCGGCTTGGTGGGCAGCCCGAGCGGTGAAGCTTTCTTT.

The chain carries TRBV2 and TRBJ2-5; the D call may be TRBD1 or TRBD2 (7 bases each). V was cut by 5 bases and J by 4 bases, with 14 bases left in between. The CDR3 is 14 amino acids. Germline CDR1 reads SNHLY; CDR2 reads FYNNEI. Here the CDR3 DNA reads TGTGCCAGCAGTCAAGGGGGCGGGGGAGAGACCCAGTACTTC. This codes for CASSQGGGGETQYF.

This clonotype has only a few counts. V gene TRBV20-1 combines with J gene TRBJ2-5, with 7 bases matching TRBD1. Losses at the gene ends were 5 bases for V and 1 base for J; bases not matched to a gene: 10. CDR1 and CDR2 (germline): DFQATT, SNEGSKA (reference sequence). The CDR3 runs 15 residues. The CDR3 spells CSAPKTGLSQETQYF. In nucleotides, the CDR3 is TGCAGTGCTCCGAAGACAGGGCTTTCCCAAGAGACCCAGTACTTC.

The chain carries TRBV9 and TRBJ1-2, with TRBD1 matching 9 bases. There are 16 residues in the CDR3. Trimming at V came to 0 bases and at J to 6 bases, leaving 9 bases not matched to a gene. The germline gives CDR1 SGDLS, CDR2 YYNGEE. CDR3 amino acids: CASSVERDRVLNGYTF. The DNA for the CDR3 is TGTGCCAGCAGCGTAGAAAGGGACAGGGTATTGAATGGCTACACCTTC.

The chain uses TRBV10-2 and TRBJ2-7; 11 bases match TRBD2. Germline loops: CDR1 WSHSY, CDR2 SAAADI. Trimming at V came to 0 bases and at J to 3 bases, leaving 4 bases not matched to a gene. The CDR3 extends over 16 amino acids. The CDR3 here is CASSESRLAGGYEQYF. In DNA form, the CDR3 reads TGCGCCAGCAGTGAGTCAAGGCTAGCGGGGGGCTACGAGCAGTACTTC.

The genes are TRBV6-1 and TRBJ2-5, with D possibly TRBD1 on 5 matching bases. Germline assignment: CDR1 MNHNS and CDR2 SASEGT. The CDR3 covers 14 residues. The V end lost 2 bases, the J end lost 2 bases, and 9 bases lay between the germline ends. The CDR3 DNA sequence: TGTGCCAGCAGTGAACTGCAGGGACAAGAGACCCAGTACTTC. It codes for CASSELQGQETQYF.

A few counts support this clonotype. V gene TRBV12-3 or TRBV12-4 combines with J gene TRBJ1-1, with no clear D. This CDR3 has 12 residues. The V end lost 3 bases, the J end lost 8 bases, and 10 bases lay between the germline ends. The CDR3 DNA follows: TGTGCCAGCAGTTTTTACACGACCGAAGCTTTCTTT. Its protein is CASSFYTTEAFF.

This chain links TRBV7-9 with TRBJ1-1; no firm D call. CDR1 SEHNR and CDR2 FQNEAQ come from the germline V gene (reference sequence). This CDR3 has 11 residues. The germline V and J ends were trimmed by 6 bases and 8 bases, with 10 bases remaining between them. CDR3 bases: TGTGCCAGCAGTTTAACGGCGGAAGCTTTCTTT. Encoded protein: CASSLTAEAFF.

In this sample, this clonotype turned up a few times. The V call is TRBV25-1, the J call TRBJ2-7, with unresolved D. Germline loops: CDR1 MGHDK, CDR2 SYGVNS. Trimming left V 4 bases short and J 7 bases short, with 8 bases between. The CDR3 is 11 residues long. The CDR3 loop reads CASSGAWEQYF. The CDR3 DNA reads as TGTGCCAGCAGTGGGGCATGGGAGCAGTACTTC.

This clonotype was counted only a few times. The J gene is TRBJ1-1, the V gene TRBV12-3 or TRBV12-4, with D perhaps matching TRBD1 (5 bases). Trimming stripped 4 bases from V and 8 bases from J, with 14 bases between. The CDR3 has 13 residues. The CDR3 DNA follows: TGTGCCAGCAGTTCCGGACACTTAGTAGAAGCTTTCTTT. Amino acids: CASSSGHLVEAFF.

The chain links TRBV29-1 to TRBJ1-2; TRBD1 might be the D (6 bases). The CDR3 runs 12 residues. CDR1 is SQVTM and CDR2 is ANQGSEA in the germline V gene. Trimming stripped 3 bases from V and 8 bases from J, with 13 bases between. CDR3 region: CSVDGGAGGYTF. In DNA form, the CDR3 reads TGCAGCGTTGATGGGGGCGCGGGCGGCTACACCTTC.

CDR3 bases: TGCGCCAGCAGCTTGGCAGGGACTACGAACGGAAACACCATATATTTT. Its protein product is CASSLAGTTNGNTIYF. This chain joins TRBV5-1 and TRBJ1-3, with D possibly TRBD1 on 5 matching bases. This CDR3 has 16 residues. Trimming shortened V by 0 bases and J by 4 bases, and 14 bases separated the two germline ends. Looked up from germline, CDR1 is SGHRS and CDR2 is YFSETQ.

As for this clonotype: One end of the junction does not line up with germline, which may come from a read error. V and J are TRBV5-1 and TRBJ2-7; possibly TRBD1 for D (5 bases). The germline V gene has CDR1 SGHRS and CDR2 YFSETQ. This CDR3 comprises 13 residues. In DNA form, the CDR3 reads TGCGCCAGCCGCTTTTGGGGCACCTACGAGCAGTACTTC. This translates into CASRFWGTYEQYF.

V usage is TRBV19 and J usage is TRBJ2-6; the D is unclear. This CDR3 spans 16 amino acids. Trimming took off 0 bases at V and 2 bases at J, with 8 bases between the two ends. In germline, CDR1 is LNHDA, CDR2 SQIVND (reference sequence). The CDR3 reads CASSIEAVAGANVLTF. CDR3 nucleotide sequence: TGTGCCAGTAGTATAGAGGCAGTGGCTGGGGCCAACGTCCTGACTTTC. Variable domain in full (rest from reference TRBV19 and TRBJ2-6): DGGITQSPKYLFRKEGQNVTLSCEQNLNHDAMYWYRQDPGQGLRLIYYSQIVNDFQKGDIAEGYSVSREKKESFPLTVTSAQKNPTAFYLCASSIEAVAGANVLTFGAGSRLTVL.

This clonotype turned up a few times. The V gene is TRBV7-9, the J gene TRBJ2-2; tentative D call: TRBD2 (6 bases). The ends were cut back, 5 bases at V and 6 bases at J, with 10 bases in the middle. CDR1 SEHNR and CDR2 FQNEAQ come from the germline V gene (reference sequence). This CDR3 spans 13 amino acids. The CDR3 sequence is CASSRLVSGELFF. The CDR3 DNA reads TGTGCCAGCAGCCGACTAGTTTCCGGGGAGCTGTTTTTT. The complete variable domain, with remaining parts taken from reference TRBV7-9 and TRBJ2-2, reads DTGVSQNPRHKITKRGQNVTFRCDPISEHNRLYWYRQTLGQGPEFLTYFQNEAQLEKSRLLSDRFSAERPKGSFSTLEIQRTEQGDSAMYLCASSRLVSGELFFGEGSRLTVL.

The chain joins TRBV3-1 to TRBJ2-7, with 7 bases that match TRBD2. V shed 1 base and J 4 bases; nucleotides not matched to a gene: 4. Germline CDR1 is LGHDT and CDR2 is YNNKEL (reference sequence). The CDR3 is 14 amino acids. In DNA, the CDR3 is TGTGCCAGCAGCCAAGGAGGGGAGGGGTACGAGCAGTACTTC. Protein product: CASSQGGEGYEQYF.

The V and J genes are TRBV20-1 and TRBJ1-3, with 9 bases identical to TRBD1. V lost 6 bases and J lost 4; bases outside the gene matches: 7. The CDR3 has 14 amino acids. Germline CDR1 DFQATT, CDR2 SNEGSKA (reference sequence). The CDR3 nucleotides are TGCAGTGCCCTGGGACAGGGTCGGGGAAACACCATATATTTT. Encoded protein: CSALGQGRGNTIYF.

On this clonotype itself: Relative to the germline gene, one junction end is altered; a read error may explain this. V is TRBV5-6 and J is TRBJ2-7; 8 bases line up with TRBD1. CDR3 size: 15 residues. Germline V lookup: CDR1 SGHDT, CDR2 YYEEEE. The CDR3 spells CAGSLTGQGSYEQYF. CDR3 nucleotides: TGTGCCGGCAGCTTGACCGGACAGGGTAGCTACGAGCAGTACTTC.

This clonotype was counted ten times or more. The DNA for the CDR3 is TGTGCCAGTAGTATGGGACAGGGTAGCAATCAGCCCCAGCATTTT. This codes for CASSMGQGSNQPQHF. The chain uses TRBV19 and TRBJ1-5, with 9 bases that match TRBD1. V lost 3 bases to trimming and J lost 0 bases; unmatched junction nucleotides: 0. Germline V gene lookup returns CDR1 LNHDA and CDR2 SQIVND (reference sequence). This CDR3 spans 15 amino acids.

This clonotype was found many times. The V and J genes are TRBV29-1 and TRBJ1-2, with TRBD1 identical over 9 bases. The trim removed 7 bases at V and 5 bases at J, leaving 11 bases unmatched. The length of the CDR3 is 14 residues. From germline, CDR1 is SQVTM and CDR2 ANQGSEA. The CDR3: CSARTGELGYGYTF. DNA of the CDR3: TGCAGCGCAAGGACAGGGGAGCTAGGGTATGGCTACACCTTC.

This clonotype has just a few counts. This chain connects TRBV9 to TRBJ2-2, with TRBD1 matching 8 bases. This CDR3 contains 13 residues. With V trimmed by 7 bases and J by 3 bases, 2 bases remained unmatched. Germline lookup yields CDR1 SGDLS and CDR2 YYNGEE. DNA for the CDR3: TGTGCCAGCGGACAGGGCGACACCGGGGAGCTGTTTTTT. Amino acids: CASGQGDTGELFF. Based on the CDR3 plus reference TRBV9 and TRBJ2-2, the full variable domain is DSGVTQTPKHLITATGQRVTLRCSPRSGDLSVYWYQQSLDQGLQFLIQYYNGEERAKGNILERFSAQQFPDLHSELNLSSLELGDSALYFCASGQGDTGELFFGEGSRLTVL.

This clonotype occurred many times. This chain connects TRBV25-1 to TRBJ1-4, with TRBD1 identical over 7 bases. V was clipped by 3 bases and J by 12 bases; unmatched bases: 7. The germline V gene encodes CDR1 MGHDK and CDR2 SYGVNS. CDR3 length equals 13 residues. For the CDR3, the DNA is TGTGCCAGCAGTGACCGACAGGGAGCGGAACTGTTTTTT. It codes for CASSDRQGAELFF.

The CDR3 here is CASSYKGWGYTF. The CDR3 nucleotides read TGTGCCAGCAGTTACAAGGGGTGGGGCTACACCTTC. The chain has TRBV6-1 and TRBJ1-2, with D tentatively TRBD1 (5 bases). The CDR3 is 12 amino acids. Trimming removed 5 bases from V and 8 bases from J, with 12 bases in between. Germline V gives CDR1 MNHNS, CDR2 SASEGT.

Many counts were recorded for this clonotype. The rearrangement uses TRBV10-3 and TRBJ1-1; no reliable D call. V dropped 2 bases and J dropped 1 base, with 5 bases sitting between them. CDR1 ENHRY and CDR2 SYGVKD come from the germline V gene. The CDR3 spans 13 residues. CDR3 nucleotide sequence: TGTGCCATCAGTGAGGGTTCGAACACTGAAGCTTTCTTT. Translation: CAISEGSNTEAFF.

V is TRBV2 and J is TRBJ1-4, with no clear D. CDR1 is SNHLY, CDR2 FYNNEI, per germline. This CDR3 spans 14 amino acids. Trimming took 0 bases from V and 5 from J, leaving 7 bases between them. CDR3 residues: CASSEATGNEKLFF. CDR3 coding DNA: TGTGCCAGCAGTGAAGCGACGGGGAATGAAAAACTGTTTTTT.

This clonotype was detected only once. CDR3 nucleotide sequence: TGTGCCAGCAGCGGGGAGTACAGGGGAATGAACACTGAAGCTTTCTTT. This sequence encodes CASSGEYRGMNTEAFF. This chain joins TRBV9 and TRBJ1-1, with 7 bases that match TRBD1. CDR3 length: 16 amino acids. V trimming: 3 bases; J trimming: 0 bases; junction bases outside the gene matches: 8. Germline assignment: CDR1 SGDLS and CDR2 YYNGEE.